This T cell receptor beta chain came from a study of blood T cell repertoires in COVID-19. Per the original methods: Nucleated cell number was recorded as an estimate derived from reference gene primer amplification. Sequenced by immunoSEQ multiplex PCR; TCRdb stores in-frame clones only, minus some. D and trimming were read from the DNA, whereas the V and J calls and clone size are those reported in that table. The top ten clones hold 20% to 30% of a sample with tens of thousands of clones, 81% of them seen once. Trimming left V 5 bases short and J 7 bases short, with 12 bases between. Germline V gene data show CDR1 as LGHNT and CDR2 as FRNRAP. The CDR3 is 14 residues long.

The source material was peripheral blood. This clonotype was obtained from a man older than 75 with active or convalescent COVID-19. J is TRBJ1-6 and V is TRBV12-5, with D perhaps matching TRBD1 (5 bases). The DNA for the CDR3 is TGTGCTAGTGGTATGACCACAGGCAATTCACCCCTCCACTTT. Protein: CASGMTTGNSPLHF.